Included here is one TCR beta chain sequence, with context. The data originate from a study of Tregs in tolerant kidney transplant recipients. Thawed PBMCs were FACS-sorted into unstimulated CD4+CD25+CD127- regulatory T cells, CD4+CD25- non-regulatory cells, CD4 and CD8 cells. The assay was immunoSEQ multiplex PCR, and TCRdb's table has in-frame clones only and misses some. The sample includes roughly 69,000 clones, 85% to 90% of them seen just once. The junction had 4 bases not matched to a gene; V was cut back by 6 bases and J by 0 bases. The V gene's germline CDR1 is SNHLY and CDR2 FYNNEI. The CDR3 length is 15 residues.

The TCR sequence derives from a human donor who received a combined kidney and bone marrow transplant. The chain carries TRBV2 and TRBJ2-1; 8 positions agree with TRBD2. The sample consisted of CD4+ T cells from blood, taken before the transplant. CDR3 sequence reads: CASRSGTSSYNEQFF. The CDR3 DNA reads as TGTGCCAGCAGGTCCGGGACTAGCTCCTACAATGAGCAGTTCTTC.